This TCR beta chain was identified in a study of cytomegalovirus exposure and HLA in healthy donors. This PCR relied on a set of 60 Vbeta primers and 13 Jbeta primers. The assay was immunoSEQ multiplex PCR, and TCRdb's table has in-frame clones only and misses some. The data hold around 260,000 clones, with 80% observed a single time. Sequences were obtained from PBMCs. The sequence was collected from a girl aged 2-15 years in good health and CMV-seronegative.

CDR3 sequence reads: CASSILSDSNTGELFF. DNA of the CDR3: TGTGCCAGTAGTATTCTTTCGGACAGTAACACCGGGGAGCTGTTTTTT. This sequence joins TRBV19 and TRBJ2-2; D might be TRBD1 (6 bases). Trimming took off 3 bases at V and 2 bases at J, with 13 bases between the two ends. CDR3 length equals 16 residues. The germline V gene has CDR1 LNHDA and CDR2 SQIVND (reference sequence).